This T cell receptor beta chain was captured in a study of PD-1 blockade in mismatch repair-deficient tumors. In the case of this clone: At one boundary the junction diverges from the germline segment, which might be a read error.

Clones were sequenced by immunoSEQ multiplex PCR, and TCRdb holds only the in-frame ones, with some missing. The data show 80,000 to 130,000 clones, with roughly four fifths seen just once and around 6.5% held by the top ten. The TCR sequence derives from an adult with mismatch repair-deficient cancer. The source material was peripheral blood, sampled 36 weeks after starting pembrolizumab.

CDR3 sequence reads: CASSRTGITQETQYF. CDR3 DNA: TGTGCTAGCAGCCGGACAGGCATTACACAAGAGACCCAGTACTTC. The chain uses TRBV7-7 and TRBJ2-5; 7 bases are a match to TRBD1. The germline gives CDR1 SSHAT, CDR2 FNYEAQ (reference sequence). This CDR3 spans 15 amino acids.